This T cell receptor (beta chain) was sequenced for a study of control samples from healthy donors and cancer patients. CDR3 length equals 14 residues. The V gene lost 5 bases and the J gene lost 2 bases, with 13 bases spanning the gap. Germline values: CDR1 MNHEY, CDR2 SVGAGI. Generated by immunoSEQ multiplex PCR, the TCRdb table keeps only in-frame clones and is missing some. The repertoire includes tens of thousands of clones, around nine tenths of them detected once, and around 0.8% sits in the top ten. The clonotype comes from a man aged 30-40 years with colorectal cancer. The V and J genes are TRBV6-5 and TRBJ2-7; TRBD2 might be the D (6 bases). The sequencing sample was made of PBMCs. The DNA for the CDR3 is TGTGCCAGCAGTCCCCGGGGGTACCCCTACGAGCAGTACGTC. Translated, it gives CASSPRGYPYEQYV.